A selection of T cell receptor beta chains follows, all from one sample in a study of cytomegalovirus exposure and HLA in healthy donors. Only in-frame clones appear in the TCRdb table, and some are missing; sequencing was by immunoSEQ multiplex PCR. The sample has over 150,000 clones; 80% are singletons. Sequenced material: PBMCs. These receptors all stem from a boy under 18 in good health and CMV-seronegative. Each CDR3 is given with its conserved first and last residue. The order of the fields is V gene, J gene, clone size, D gene, CDR3 protein, CDR3 DNA. The D gene is left open where the match is weak. Where a row states a size, it is once, few, many or the class of an expanded clone; other rows omit it.

TRBV6-6	TRBJ2-1	NA	TRBD1	CASSYIPGQGRSEQFF	TGTGCCAGCAGTTACATACCGGGACAGGGAAGGAGTGAGCAGTTCTTC
TRBV27	TRBJ2-5	NA	TRBD1	CASSSWTGGQTQYF	TGTGCCAGCAGTTCCTGGACAGGAGGACAGACCCAGTACTTC
TRBV9	TRBJ1-2	NA	NA	CASSEGVRTAEGYTF	TGTGCCAGCAGCGAGGGAGTGAGGACAGCGGAGGGCTACACCTTC
TRBV6-1	TRBJ1-1	few	TRBD1	CASSQGGQGYSEAFF	TGTGCCAGCAGTCAGGGGGGACAGGGTTATTCTGAAGCTTTCTTT
TRBV19	TRBJ2-7	NA	TRBD1	CASSSKGQPGDEQYF	TGTGCCAGTAGTAGCAAGGGACAGCCTGGGGACGAGCAGTACTTC
TRBV6-6	TRBJ2-2	NA	NA	CASTRTVNTGELFF	TGTGCCAGCACGAGGACTGTTAACACCGGGGAGCTGTTTTTT
TRBV7-6	TRBJ2-3	once	NA	CASSPLGGPSTDTQYF	TGTGCCAGCAGCCCCCTCGGGGGGCCTAGCACAGATACGCAGTATTTT
TRBV2	TRBJ1-5	once	NA	CASSLDRQPQHF	TGTGCCAGCAGTCTCGACAGACAGCCCCAGCATTTT
TRBV12-5	TRBJ1-2	NA	TRBD1	CASGFSAGTGGSNYGYTF	TGTGCTAGTGGTTTCAGCGCCGGGACAGGGGGCAGTAACTATGGCTACACCTTC
TRBV6-1	TRBJ1-1	NA	NA	CASSEAGWAAEAFF	TGTGCCAGCAGTGAAGCAGGATGGGCAGCTGAAGCTTTCTTT
TRBV29-1	TRBJ1-2	NA	TRBD1	CSAAGTGESPYGYTF	TGCAGCGCGGCCGGGACAGGGGAGTCTCCGTATGGCTACACCTTC
TRBV11-2	TRBJ1-6	NA	NA	CASSMGPANNSPLHF	TGTGCCAGCAGTATGGGGCCTGCGAATAATTCACCCCTCCACTTT
TRBV2	TRBJ1-5	once	NA	CASRLTASDNQPQHF	TGTGCCAGCAGATTGACAGCTTCTGACAATCAGCCCCAGCATTTT
TRBV6-6	TRBJ2-3	NA	NA	CASSLRGTADTQYF	TGTGCCAGCAGTTTACGGGGGACAGCAGATACGCAGTATTTT
TRBV5-4	TRBJ2-1	NA	NA	CASRPAGLRYNEQFF	TGTGCCAGCAGACCGGCAGGGTTACGCTACAATGAGCAGTTCTTC
TRBV7-9	TRBJ1-1	NA	NA	CASSLPTPSISPANTEAFF	TGTGCCAGCAGCTTACCGACGCCTAGTATATCCCCGGCAAACACTGAAGCTTTCTTT
TRBV7-9	TRBJ1-3	NA	NA	CASSLKGGRVSGNTIYF	TGTGCCAGCAGCTTAAAGGGGGGGCGCGTATCTGGAAACACCATATATTTT
TRBV7-9	TRBJ2-5	NA	NA	CASSQGLLLETQYF	TGTGCCAGCAGCCAGGGACTCCTACTGGAGACCCAGTACTTC
TRBV30	TRBJ1-1	NA	NA	CAWSPVNTEAFF	TGTGCCTGGAGCCCAGTTAACACTGAAGCTTTCTTT
TRBV5-1	TRBJ2-5	NA	TRBD1	CASSTGQGALMTQYF	TGCGCCAGCAGCACTGGACAGGGGGCCCTTATGACCCAGTACTTC
TRBV6-5	TRBJ1-6	NA	NA	CASRAPGVQNSPLHF	TGTGCCAGCAGGGCCCCAGGGGTTCAGAATTCACCCCTCCACTTT
TRBV7-7	TRBJ2-1	NA	TRBD2	CASSLVAGGNNEQFF	TGTGCTAGCAGCTTAGTAGCGGGGGGGAACAATGAGCAGTTCTTC
TRBV6-5	TRBJ1-2	few	TRBD1	CASSVQQGAHGYTF	TGTGCCAGCAGTGTCCAACAGGGGGCCCATGGCTACACCTTC
TRBV7-9	TRBJ1-1	NA	NA	CASSLLPSNTEAFF	TGTGCCAGCAGCTTACTACCATCGAACACTGAAGCTTTCTTT
TRBV7-2	TRBJ1-5	NA	TRBD1	CASSSPAGTGFNQPQHF	TGTGCCAGCAGCTCCCCCGCGGGGACAGGGTTTAATCAGCCCCAGCATTTT
TRBV7-9	TRBJ2-4	few	TRBD2	CASSLNQGGVGNIQYF	TGTGCCAGCAGCTTAAACCAGGGAGGGGTAGGAAACATTCAGTACTTC
TRBV27	TRBJ2-1	NA	TRBD2	CASSLRGLAPYNEQFF	TGTGCCAGCAGTTTAAGGGGACTAGCGCCCTACAATGAGCAGTTCTTC
TRBV9	TRBJ1-4	NA	NA	CASSPGTNEKLFF	TGTGCCAGCAGCCCGGGTACTAATGAAAAACTGTTTTTT
TRBV6-1	TRBJ2-1	NA	NA	CASSEYRDYNEQFF	TGTGCCAGCAGTGAGTACAGGGACTACAATGAGCAGTTCTTC
TRBV6-1	TRBJ2-7	NA	NA	CASSIQGDSSYEQYF	TGTGCCAGCAGTATCCAAGGAGACAGCTCCTACGAGCAGTACTTC
TRBV2	TRBJ2-7	NA	TRBD2	CASSGVAGAAYEQYF	TGTGCCAGCAGTGGGGTAGCGGGGGCCGCCTACGAGCAGTACTTC
TRBV19	TRBJ2-2	NA	NA	CASVRGGNTGELFF	TGTGCCAGTGTACGGGGTGGGAACACCGGGGAGCTGTTTTTT
TRBV19	TRBJ1-1	NA	NA	CASYETVTNTEAFF	TGTGCCAGTTACGAGACAGTCACGAACACTGAAGCTTTCTTT
TRBV5-1	TRBJ2-7	NA	TRBD1	CASSLTTGGNYEQYF	TGCGCCAGCAGCCTGACGACAGGGGGCAACTACGAGCAGTACTTC
TRBV9	TRBJ1-2	few	NA	CASSPQVNQDYGYTF	TGTGCCAGCAGCCCCCAAGTGAACCAGGACTATGGCTACACCTTC
TRBV19	TRBJ1-2	NA	TRBD1	CASSSDRVMFGYTF	TGTGCCAGTAGTTCCGACAGGGTAATGTTTGGCTACACCTTC
TRBV10-3	TRBJ1-2	NA	NA	CAVSGSDGYTF	TGTGCCGTCTCCGGGAGCGATGGCTACACCTTC
TRBV2	TRBJ2-4	few	TRBD2	CASSGTSGSGDIQYF	TGTGCCAGCAGTGGGACTAGCGGGAGTGGGGACATTCAGTACTTC
TRBV19	TRBJ1-1	once	NA	CASSIVTMNTEAFF	TGTGCCAGTAGTATCGTTACAATGAACACTGAAGCTTTCTTT
TRBV10-1	TRBJ2-3	NA	TRBD1	CASSRDRTDTQYF	TGCGCCAGCAGTCGGGACAGAACAGATACGCAGTATTTT
TRBV6-5	TRBJ1-5	once	NA	CASSYSAQTNNQPQHF	TGTGCCAGCAGTTACTCGGCACAGACTAACAATCAGCCCCAGCATTTT
TRBV19	TRBJ1-1	NA	NA	CASSITGMNTEAFF	TGTGCCAGTAGTATAACGGGGATGAACACTGAAGCTTTCTTT
TRBV30	TRBJ1-2	NA	NA	CAWSRGGALDNYGYTF	TGTGCCTGGAGTCGGGGGGGCGCCCTAGATAACTATGGCTACACCTTC
TRBV28	TRBJ2-2	few	TRBD1	CASRDRGVTGELFF	TGTGCCAGCAGGGACAGGGGTGTAACCGGGGAGCTGTTTTTT
TRBV6-1	TRBJ1-2	NA	TRBD1	CASSRQGQGGYTF	TGTGCCAGCAGCCGACAGGGGCAAGGTGGCTACACCTTC
TRBV18	TRBJ2-1	NA	NA	CASSPGGRNEQFF	TGTGCCAGCTCACCGGGGGGACGCAATGAGCAGTTCTTC
TRBV21-1	TRBJ1-4	NA	NA	CLPLSSGQGNEKLFF	TGTTTACCCCTTTCCTCGGGACAGGGTAATGAAAAACTGTTTTTT
TRBV29-1	TRBJ1-2	NA	NA	CSSLATNYGYTF	TGCAGCTCGTTAGCTACTAACTATGGCTACACCTTC
TRBV2	TRBJ1-2	NA	NA	CASSPGAGRRQGYTF	TGTGCCAGCAGTCCCGGGGCGGGGCGGCGGCAGGGCTACACCTTC
TRBV15	TRBJ2-3	NA	NA	CATSSLQAITDTQYF	TGTGCCACCAGCAGCCTACAGGCGATCACAGATACGCAGTATTTT
TRBV5-6	TRBJ2-4	NA	NA	CASSLSFVKNIQYF	TGTGCCAGCAGCTTAAGCTTTGTCAAAAACATTCAGTACTTC
TRBV19	TRBJ2-2	NA	NA	CASSRNTGELFF	TGTGCCAGTAGCAGAAACACCGGGGAGCTGTTTTTT
TRBV4-3	TRBJ2-3	NA	NA	CASSQAPGQPDTQYF	TGCGCCAGCAGCCAAGCCCCCGGACAGCCAGATACGCAGTATTTT
TRBV27	TRBJ2-3	NA	NA	CASSFMRLAAGDTQYF	TGTGCCAGCAGTTTTATGAGGCTAGCTGCAGGAGATACGCAGTATTTT
TRBV6-6	TRBJ1-1	NA	NA	CASSRTRNTEAFF	TGTGCCAGCAGCAGGACTAGGAACACTGAAGCTTTCTTT
TRBV7-8	TRBJ2-1	NA	TRBD2	CASSGRTSGGSYNEQFF	TGTGCCAGCAGCGGTCGGACTAGCGGGGGCTCCTACAATGAGCAGTTCTTC
TRBV27	TRBJ1-5	NA	NA	CASSPRGTVQPQHF	TGTGCCAGCAGTCCCCGGGGGACGGTCCAGCCCCAGCATTTT